One and the same sample provided the 29 T cell receptor beta chains below, sequenced in a study of Graves' ophthalmopathy and Graves' hyperthyroidism. Amplification targeted the TCR beta CDR3 regions, with RNA transcripts as the source material. An initial RT-PCR round employing HTBI primers preceded a second-round multiplex PCR. TCRdb called the multiplex PCR reads again in MiXCR, with one record for every CDR3 protein. The sample lists approximately 460,000 distinct CDR3 sequences, 13% to 15% occurring once. Sequences were obtained from blood. Every receptor here comes from a woman under 40 with Graves' ophthalmopathy.

This clonotype occurred many times. The chain has TRBV6-5 and TRBJ2-5; 7 positions match TRBD1. Germline V gives CDR1 MNHEY, CDR2 SVGAGI. This CDR3 has 15 amino acids. Unmatched junction bases numbered 11, after V lost 5 bases and J lost 5 bases. The CDR3 DNA reads as TGTGCCAGCAGTCGACCGGGACAGAAAAGGGAGACCCAGTACTTC. Translation gives CASSRPGQKRETQYF.

In its sample, this clonotype was seen many times. The V gene is TRBV20-1, the J gene TRBJ1-2; D unclear. CDR1 and CDR2 (germline): DFQATT, SNEGSKA (reference sequence). V lost 0 bases and J lost 4, with 9 bases in between. The CDR3 consists of 13 residues. The CDR3 DNA is TGCAGTGCTAGAGAGGTCACCCGCTATGGCTACACCTTC. As protein: CSAREVTRYGYTF.

This clonotype was recorded at least ten times. The chain combines TRBV6-1 with TRBJ2-5; D possibly matches TRBD1 or TRBD2 (5 bases each). In germline, CDR1 is MNHNS, CDR2 SASEGT. V lost 4 bases, J lost 0 bases, and 18 bases lay in between. The CDR3 extends over 17 amino acids. This chain's CDR3 is CASSALRGVTHQETQYF. DNA of the CDR3: TGTGCCAGCAGTGCCCTTAGAGGGGTTACCCACCAAGAGACCCAGTACTTC.

Note on this clonotype: Being one base from a much bigger clone, this may be a read error. Since the CDR3 does not end with the conserved phenylalanine or tryptophan, this likely comes from a read error. The chain carries TRBV19 and TRBJ1-2; possibly TRBD1 for D (6 bases). The V end was cut by 5 bases, the J end by 6 bases, with 13 bases between. CDR1 and CDR2 from the germline V gene are LNHDA and SQIVND (reference sequence). CDR3 size: 13 residues. Here the CDR3 DNA reads TGTGCCAGTAGTCCTCGACAGGTCAATGGCTACACCGTC. The encoded protein is CASSPRQVNGYTV.

Of note for this clonotype: This likely comes from a read error, as the CDR3 has no conserved phenylalanine or tryptophan at its end. The V gene is TRBV28, the J gene TRBJ2-5, with D possibly called TRBD1 or TRBD2 (6 bases each). CDR1 and CDR2 from the germline V gene are MDHEN and SYDVKM. The CDR3 consists of 14 residues. CDR3 DNA sequence: TGTGCCAGCAGTTTTACCGGGGGCCGAGAGTCCCAGTACTAC. Amino acids: CASSFTGGRESQYY.

This clonotype was seen many times. V gene TRBV7-8 combines with J gene TRBJ2-2; D gene ambiguous. The CDR3 is made up of 16 amino acids. CDR1 and CDR2 from the germline V gene are SGHVS and FQNEAQ. The V end lost 1 base, the J end lost 3 bases, and 12 bases lay between the germline ends. The CDR3 region has the DNA TGTGCCAGCAGCTTAGAAGACCGCACTTACACCGGGGAGCTGTTTTTT. Its protein product is CASSLEDRTYTGELFF. The variable domain in full, completed from reference TRBV7-8 and TRBJ2-2, reads GAGVSQSPRYKVAKRGQDVALRCDPISGHVSLFWYQQALGQGPEFLTYFQNEAQLDKSGLPSDRFFAERPEGSVSTLKIQRTQQEDSAVYLCASSLEDRTYTGELFFGEGSRLTVL.

At least ten counts were recorded for this clonotype. The CDR3 spells CASAHRGSGYTF. CDR3 bases: TGTGCCAGCGCCCACAGGGGAAGTGGCTACACCTTC. The chain joins TRBV27 to TRBJ1-2; 7 nucleotides agree with TRBD1. Per germline, CDR1 MNHEY and CDR2 SMNVEV (reference sequence). J lost 7 bases, V lost 8 bases, and 7 bases had no gene match. The CDR3 sequence is 12 residues long.

This clonotype was observed at least ten times. The chain joins TRBV12-3 or TRBV12-4 to TRBJ1-5, with TRBD1 as a possible D gene (5 bases). V shed 6 bases and J shed 7 bases, with 13 bases lying between them. The CDR3 totals 13 residues. For the CDR3, the DNA is TGTGCCAGCAGGAGGGGAGCTTGGCAGCCCCAGCATTTT. Translating gives CASRRGAWQPQHF.

This clonotype has ten or more counts. The chain combines TRBV5-1 with TRBJ2-1; TRBD2 agrees at 8 bases. J gave up 7 bases and V 1 base, and 13 bases lay outside the gene matches. The CDR3 length is 17 residues. In germline, CDR1 is SGHRS, CDR2 YFSETQ. The CDR3 loop reads CASSLTRAGGNRNEQFF. The CDR3 DNA is TGCGCCAGCAGCTTGACCCGGGCGGGAGGTAATCGGAATGAGCAGTTCTTC.

This clonotype was detected only a few times. A read error may be the cause here, since a much bigger clone is one base away. V gene TRBV30 combines with J gene TRBJ2-5; the D gene could be TRBD1 or TRBD2 (5 bases each). CDR3 length: 15 residues. Per germline, CDR1 GTSNPN and CDR2 SVGIG (reference sequence). DNA for the CDR3: TGTGCCTGGAGTCCGGGGCAGACCACTAAAGAGACCAAGTACTTC. Translated: CAWSPGQTTKETKYF. The full variable domain, completed using reference TRBV30 and TRBJ2-5, is SQTIHQWPATLVQPVGSPLSLECTVEGTSNPNLYWYRQAAGRGLQLLFYSVGIGQISSEVPQNLSASRPQDRQFILSSKKLLLSDSGFYLCAWSPGQTTKETKYFGPGTRLLVL.

This clonotype has a count of ten or more. The gene calls are TRBV2 and TRBJ1-3; 10 nucleotides align to TRBD1. The J segment lost 4 bases and the V segment lost 6 bases, leaving 9 bases of the junction unmatched. This CDR3 has 16 residues. Germline V gene sequence: CDR1 SNHLY, CDR2 FYNNEI. The CDR3 DNA sequence: TGTGCCAGCAGGGGGGACAGGGGATATTCAGGAAACACCATATATTTT. It is translated as CASRGDRGYSGNTIYF.

With respect to this clonotype: A junction boundary mismatches the germline segment, possibly from a read error. The chain recombines TRBV4-1 with TRBJ2-4; D not certain. This CDR3 region has 17 residues. From germline, CDR1 is MGHRA and CDR2 YSYEKL. CDR3 protein: CASSQAVLTIAKNIKYF. DNA for the CDR3: TGCGCCAGCAGCCAAGCGGTTCTCACTATAGCCAAAAACATTAAGTACTTC.

This clonotype was counted ten times or more. V is TRBV6-1 and J is TRBJ1-6; D is uncertain. The germline CDR1 and CDR2 sequences are MNHNS and SASEGT. Deletions cut 1 base from V and 3 bases from J, with 4 bases between. CDR3 length: 14 amino acids. In DNA form, the CDR3 reads TGTGCCAGCAGTGAAGGGGGCTATAATTCACCCCTCCACTTT. Translation: CASSEGGYNSPLHF.

Remarks on this clonotype: A read error may explain this, as a much larger clone is one base away. The chain combines TRBV28 with TRBJ1-5; 10 bases fit TRBD1. CDR3 length equals 15 residues. Per the germline V gene, CDR1 is MDHEN and CDR2 is SYDVKM. The CDR3 coding sequence is TGTGCCAGCAGTCGGACAGGGGGGATGGATCAGCCCCAGCGTTTT. This codes for CASSRTGGMDQPQRF.

At least ten counts were recorded for this clonotype. The chain links TRBV6-2 or TRBV6-3 to TRBJ2-2, with TRBD2 as a possible D gene (5 bases). Trimming removed 0 bases at V and 4 bases at J, with 12 bases between. CDR1 and CDR2 (germline): MNHEY, SVGEGT. The CDR3 has 16 amino acids. The CDR3 spells CASSYSGSAGTGELFF. In DNA, the CDR3 is TGTGCCAGCAGTTACTCAGGTAGCGCGGGCACCGGGGAGCTGTTTTTT.

This clonotype appeared many times. CDR3 amino acids: CAWSGPLWQATGELFF. In nucleotides, the CDR3 is TGTGCCTGGAGTGGCCCTCTATGGCAGGCCACCGGGGAGCTGTTTTTT. V is TRBV30 and J is TRBJ2-2, with D unresolved. Per germline, CDR1 GTSNPN and CDR2 SVGIG (reference sequence). The CDR3 has 16 residues. V was cut by 1 base and J by 4 bases, with 16 bases left in between.

This clonotype appeared many times. This chain links TRBV12-3 or TRBV12-4 with TRBJ1-5; 9 nucleotides agree with TRBD1. This CDR3 has 14 residues. V dropped 5 bases and J dropped 6; count of bases not matched to a gene: 5. DNA for the CDR3: TGTGCCAGCAGTGACACAGGGGGCCGTCAGCCCCAGCATTTT. Amino acids: CASSDTGGRQPQHF.

This clonotype was counted ten times or more. This chain connects TRBV9 to TRBJ2-5; 8 nucleotides agree with TRBD2. The germline CDR1 and CDR2 sequences are SGDLS and YYNGEE. After removal of 2 bases from V and 1 base from J, the junction contained 1 base not matched to a gene. The CDR3 loop spans 14 amino acids. CDR3 in amino acids: CASSVGTSQETQYF. In DNA form, the CDR3 reads TGTGCCAGCAGCGTGGGGACTAGCCAAGAGACCCAGTACTTC.

This clonotype occurred many times. The V call is TRBV5-6, the J call TRBJ2-7, with a weak D call TRBD2 (5 bases). The CDR3 sequence is 14 residues long. Germline V gene sequence: CDR1 SGHDT, CDR2 YYEEEE. Trimming removed 0 bases from V and 2 bases from J, with 9 bases in between. CDR3 DNA sequence: TGTGCCAGCAGCTTGGGGGGAGCGGCCTACGAGCAGTACTTC. Its protein is CASSLGGAAYEQYF.

This clonotype was seen ten or more times. V and J are TRBV20-1 and TRBJ2-5, with 11 bases identical to TRBD2. Losses at the gene ends were 5 bases for V and 4 bases for J; bases not matched to a gene: 3. CDR1 is DFQATT, CDR2 SNEGSKA, per germline (reference sequence). This CDR3 contains 13 residues. The DNA of the CDR3 is TGCAGTGCTTATCTAGCGGGGGGAGAGACCCAGTACTTC. Its protein is CSAYLAGGETQYF.

This sequence joins TRBV9 and TRBJ2-4; a possible D gene is TRBD1 (6 bases). The germline CDR1 and CDR2 sequences are SGDLS and YYNGEE. This CDR3 spans 14 amino acids. The V gene lost 7 bases and the J gene lost 9 bases, with 20 bases spanning the gap. The CDR3 region has the DNA TGTGCCAGCGGTCCCTCCGGACAGTCTCCCATTCAGTACTTC. This sequence encodes CASGPSGQSPIQYF.

This clonotype was detected ten times or more. V and J are TRBV12-3 or TRBV12-4 and TRBJ1-2; tentative D call: TRBD1 (6 bases). The CDR3 is 12 amino acids. V was cut by 6 bases and J by 4 bases, with 9 bases left in between. DNA of the CDR3: TGTGCCAGCAGCGACAGGATCTATGGCTACACCTTC. Protein product: CASSDRIYGYTF.

This clonotype was seen ten or more times. This chain uses TRBV27 with TRBJ1-1, with unresolved D. Germline-derived CDR1 and CDR2 are MNHEY and SMNVEV (reference sequence). CDR3 length: 15 residues. Trimming removed 4 bases at V and 3 bases at J, with 15 bases between. This chain's CDR3 is CASSSLLQADTEAFF. The CDR3 nucleotides read TGTGCCAGCAGTTCCCTACTTCAGGCGGACACTGAAGCTTTCTTT.

This clonotype appeared many times. The chain combines TRBV6-5 with TRBJ2-2, with D uncertain. V lost 3 bases and J 0 bases, leaving 11 bases between the germline ends. In germline, CDR1 is MNHEY, CDR2 SVGAGI. This CDR3 contains 16 residues. As DNA, the CDR3 is TGTGCCAGCAGTTATCTCGACATCTCGAACACCGGGGAGCTGTTTTTT. It is translated as CASSYLDISNTGELFF.

CDR3 sequence reads: CASSPQLRAGQETQYF. The CDR3 region has the DNA TGTGCCAGCAGCCCCCAGCTCAGGGCAGGGCAAGAGACCCAGTACTTC. This chain uses TRBV9 with TRBJ2-5, with D perhaps matching TRBD1 (5 bases). The CDR3 consists of 16 residues. Per germline, CDR1 SGDLS and CDR2 YYNGEE. Trimming left V 4 bases short and J 2 bases short, with 18 bases between.

About this clonotype: A much larger clone differs from this one at a single base, so this may be a read error. The chain uses TRBV5-5 and TRBJ2-5; TRBD1 aligns across 7 bases. Germline CDR1 is SGHKS and CDR2 is YYEKEE (reference sequence). The CDR3 consists of 16 residues. The CDR3 coding sequence is TGTGCCAGCAGCCCTCAGATTCGACAGGGCAAGGGGACCAAGTACTTC. Encoded protein: CASSPQIRQGKGTKYF.

The table lists this clonotype with many counts. The genes are TRBV20-1 and TRBJ2-7, with 9 bases that match TRBD2. There are 13 residues in the CDR3. Germline V gene lookup returns CDR1 DFQATT and CDR2 SNEGSKA (reference sequence). J lost 5 bases, V lost 3 bases, and 5 bases had no gene match. CDR3: CSASSSGIDEQYF. The CDR3 nucleotides are TGCAGTGCTAGCTCTAGCGGGATCGACGAGCAGTACTTC.

The chain employs TRBV11-3 and TRBJ2-5; D is perhaps TRBD1 (6 bases). This CDR3 spans 14 amino acids. Germline CDR1 is SGHNT and CDR2 is YENEEA. V was shortened by 5 bases and J by 5 bases, with 15 bases between the two germline ends. The CDR3 region has the DNA TGTGCCAGCAGCCAAGGGGGAAGTTTGGAGACCCAGTACTTC. It specifies CASSQGGSLETQYF.

This clonotype was observed at least ten times. The CDR3 loop is CASSSRLASPPYEQYF. In DNA form, the CDR3 reads TGTGCCAGCAGTTCCCGACTAGCTTCACCGCCGTACGAGCAGTACTTC. The rearrangement uses TRBV27 and TRBJ2-7, with 7 bases identical to TRBD2. CDR1 is MNHEY, CDR2 SMNVEV, per germline (reference sequence). V lost 4 bases to trimming and J lost 4 bases; unmatched junction nucleotides: 13. The CDR3 runs to 16 residues.